The TCR beta chain under discussion was sequenced for a study of T cell changes during pregnancy in multiple sclerosis. The junction had 0 bases not matched to a gene; V was cut back by 0 bases and J by 0 bases. The CDR3 sequence is 15 residues long. Per germline, CDR1 KGHSH and CDR2 LQKENI. Clones were read by immunoSEQ multiplex PCR, and TCRdb kept only the in-frame ones, dropping some. The table lists some 57,000 clones, 85% to 90% of them singletons. The source is a female donor in good health, enrolled as a control in a pregnancy study. The genes are TRBV18 and TRBJ2-3, with 7 bases aligning to TRBD1. This specimen was peripheral blood, taken in the first trimester of pregnancy. CDR3 sequence: CASSPPTGSTDTQYF. The CDR3 DNA sequence: TGTGCCAGCTCACCACCGACAGGGAGCACAGATACGCAGTATTTT.